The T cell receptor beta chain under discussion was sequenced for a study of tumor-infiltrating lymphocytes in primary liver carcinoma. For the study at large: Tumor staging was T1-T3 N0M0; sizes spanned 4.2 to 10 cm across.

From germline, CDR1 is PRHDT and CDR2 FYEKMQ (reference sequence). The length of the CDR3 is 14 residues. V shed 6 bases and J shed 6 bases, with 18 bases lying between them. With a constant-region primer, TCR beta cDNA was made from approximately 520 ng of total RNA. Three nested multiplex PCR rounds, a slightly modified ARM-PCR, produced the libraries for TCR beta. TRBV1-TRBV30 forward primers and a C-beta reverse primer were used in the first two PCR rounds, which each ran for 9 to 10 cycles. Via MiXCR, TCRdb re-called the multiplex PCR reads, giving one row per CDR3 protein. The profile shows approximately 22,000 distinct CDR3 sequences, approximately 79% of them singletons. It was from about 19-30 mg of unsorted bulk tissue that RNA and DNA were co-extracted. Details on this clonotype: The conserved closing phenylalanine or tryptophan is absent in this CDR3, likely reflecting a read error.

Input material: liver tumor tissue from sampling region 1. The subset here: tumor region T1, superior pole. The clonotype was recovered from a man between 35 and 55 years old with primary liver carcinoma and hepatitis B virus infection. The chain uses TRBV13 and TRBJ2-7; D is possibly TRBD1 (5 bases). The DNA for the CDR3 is TGTGCCAGCAGATTACAGGTCCGGAACCCCGAGCAGTACTAC. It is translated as CASRLQVRNPEQYY.